These T cell receptor beta chains were read from a single sample in a study of OX40 agonist ivuxolimab in advanced cancers. Some clones are missing from TCRdb's copy, which holds only in-frame ones; the method was immunoSEQ multiplex PCR. Found here are 41,000 or so clones, 80% to 90% of them singletons; the top ten hold 3% to 4%. The sequenced sample was CD4+ or CD8+ T cells sorted from blood, obtained in a trial of the OX40 agonist ivuxolimab. The receptor source for this set is an adult with an advanced solid tumor such as melanoma, head and neck, liver or kidney cancer. Both conserved end residues are part of each CDR3. D genes are given only for firm matches. Some rows have no size entry. The others give once, few or many, or a class for an expanded clone.

J gene | D gene | V gene | clone size | CDR3 DNA | CDR3 protein
TRBJ2-5 | NA | TRBV5-1 | NA | TGCGCCAGCAGCTTGGCTAGCAGGGAGACCCAGTACTTC | CASSLASRETQYF
TRBJ1-1 | NA | TRBV19 | NA | TGTGCCAGTAGTGTAACAAAGAACACTGAAGCTTTCTTT | CASSVTKNTEAFF
TRBJ2-2 | TRBD1 | TRBV7-9 | NA | TGTGCCAGCAGCTCACACAGGGGGGAGGATCTGCACGGGGAGCTGTTTTTT | CASSSHRGEDLHGELFF
TRBJ2-3 | TRBD1 | TRBV11-3 | NA | TGTGCCAGCAGCCCCCGGACAGGGGCGCAGGGCACAGATACGCAGTATTTT | CASSPRTGAQGTDTQYF
TRBJ2-2 | NA | TRBV5-1 | NA | TGCGCCAGCAGCTTAGCGGCAAACACCGGGGAGCTGTTTTTT | CASSLAANTGELFF
TRBJ2-3 | NA | TRBV11-3 | NA | TGTGCCAGCAGCTTAGGGGGCGGATCTAGCACAGATACGCAGTATTTT | CASSLGGGSSTDTQYF
TRBJ1-5 | NA | TRBV7-8 | NA | TGTGCCAGCAGCTTAAGACAGAATCAGCCCCAGCATTTT | CASSLRQNQPQHF
TRBJ2-5 | NA | TRBV18 | NA | TGTGCCAGCTCACCACCGCCTATCCAAGAGACCCAGTACTTC | CASSPPPIQETQYF
TRBJ1-2 | TRBD1 | TRBV5-1 | NA | TGCGCCAGCACCCCCCTTGGGACAGGGGGCGCTGGGAACTATGGCTACACCTTC | CASTPLGTGGAGNYGYTF
TRBJ1-1 | TRBD1 | TRBV10-3 | NA | TGTGCCATCAGTGAGTCGGGACAGCATGAAGCTTTCTTT | CAISESGQHEAFF
TRBJ2-5 | TRBD1 | TRBV19 | NA | TGTGCCAGTAGTATCCGAGGGGGCCGGGAGACCCAGTACTTC | CASSIRGGRETQYF
TRBJ1-4 | TRBD1 | TRBV9 | few | TGTGCCAGCAGCGAGGACAGGGGGGTGTTAACTAATGAAAAACTGTTTTTT | CASSEDRGVLTNEKLFF
TRBJ1-2 | NA | TRBV6-5 | NA | TGTGCCAGCAGTTACTCGACTTTCTCTAACTATGGCTACACCTTC | CASSYSTFSNYGYTF
TRBJ2-2 | TRBD2 | TRBV10-3 | NA | TGTGCCATCAGTGGGACTAGCGGGACGGGGACCGGGGAGCTGTTTTTT | CAISGTSGTGTGELFF
TRBJ2-4 | TRBD2 | TRBV6-9 | NA | TGTGCCAGCAGCCAGGGACTAGAAAACATTCAGTACTTC | CASSQGLENIQYF
TRBJ2-2 | TRBD1 | TRBV11-3 | medium-sized | TGTGCCAGCTTCCCCAGACAGGGGGCGACGGAGACCGGGGAGCTGTTTTTT | CASFPRQGATETGELFF
TRBJ1-2 | NA | TRBV7-2 | NA | TGTGCCAGCAGCTTAAATTTTGGAGATGGCTACACCTTC | CASSLNFGDGYTF
TRBJ2-7 | NA | TRBV30 | NA | TGTGCCTGGAGTCTGTCCTACGAGCAGTACTTC | CAWSLSYEQYF
TRBJ1-1 | NA | TRBV6-1 | NA | TGTGCCAGCAGTGTTAACAGACTGAACACTGAAGCTTTCTTT | CASSVNRLNTEAFF
TRBJ2-3 | NA | TRBV15 | once | TGTGCCACCAGAGCCTCGACGGGAGATACGCAGTATTTT | CATRASTGDTQYF
TRBJ2-6 | TRBD1 | TRBV6-4 | NA | TGTGCCAGCAGTGAAGCAGGGGGCCGAGGTGGGGCCAACGTCCTGACTTTC | CASSEAGGRGGANVLTF
TRBJ2-3 | NA | TRBV11-3 | NA | TGTGCCAGCAGCCCCGGACAGTACAGCACAGATACGCAGTATTTT | CASSPGQYSTDTQYF
TRBJ2-5 | NA | TRBV6-4 | NA | TGTGCCAGCAGGCCCAGGGAAGAGACCCAGTACTTC | CASRPREETQYF
TRBJ2-3 | NA | TRBV4-1 | once | TGCGCCAGCAGCGATACCACAGATACGCAGTATTTT | CASSDTTDTQYF
TRBJ1-4 | NA | TRBV19 | NA | TGTGCCAGTTCCTTAGACAGGTTTAGGGAAAAACTGTTTTTT | CASSLDRFREKLFF
TRBJ2-4 | TRBD2 | TRBV7-9 | NA | TGTGCCAGCAGCTCCCTGGGGACTAGCGGGAGGGCCGCCAAAAACATTCAGTACTTC | CASSSLGTSGRAAKNIQYF